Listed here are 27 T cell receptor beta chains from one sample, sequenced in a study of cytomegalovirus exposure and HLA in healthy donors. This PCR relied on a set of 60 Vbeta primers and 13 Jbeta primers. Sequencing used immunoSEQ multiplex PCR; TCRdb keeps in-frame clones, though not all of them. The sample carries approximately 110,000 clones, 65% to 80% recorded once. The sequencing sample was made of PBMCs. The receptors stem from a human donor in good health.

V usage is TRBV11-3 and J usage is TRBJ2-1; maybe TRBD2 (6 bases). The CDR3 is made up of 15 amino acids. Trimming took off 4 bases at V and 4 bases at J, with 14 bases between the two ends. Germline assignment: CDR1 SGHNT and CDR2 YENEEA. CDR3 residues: CASSYRGRGYNEQFF. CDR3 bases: TGTGCCAGCAGCTACCGGGGCCGGGGGTACAATGAGCAGTTCTTC.

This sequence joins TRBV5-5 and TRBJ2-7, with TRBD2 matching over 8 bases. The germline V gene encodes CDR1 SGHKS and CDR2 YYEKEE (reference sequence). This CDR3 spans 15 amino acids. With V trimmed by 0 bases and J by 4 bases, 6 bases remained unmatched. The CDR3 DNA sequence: TGTGCCAGCAGCTTGGCCCCGGGAGGGCAGTACGAGCAGTACTTC. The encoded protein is CASSLAPGGQYEQYF.

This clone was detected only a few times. The CDR3, as DNA: TGTGCCAGCAGTTTACCCCCAGGGGTAAGGGGCTACACCTTC. The encoded protein is CASSLPPGVRGYTF. V and J are TRBV28 and TRBJ1-2; D may be TRBD1 (6 bases). Looked up from germline, CDR1 is MDHEN and CDR2 is SYDVKM. The CDR3 length is 14 residues. Trimming shortened V by 2 bases and J by 8 bases, and 15 bases separated the two germline ends.

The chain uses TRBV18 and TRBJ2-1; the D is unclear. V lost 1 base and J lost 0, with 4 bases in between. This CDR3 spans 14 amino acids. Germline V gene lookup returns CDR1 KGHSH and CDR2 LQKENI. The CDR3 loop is CASSPRGSYNEQFF. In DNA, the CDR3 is TGTGCCAGCTCACCACGCGGCTCCTACAATGAGCAGTTCTTC.

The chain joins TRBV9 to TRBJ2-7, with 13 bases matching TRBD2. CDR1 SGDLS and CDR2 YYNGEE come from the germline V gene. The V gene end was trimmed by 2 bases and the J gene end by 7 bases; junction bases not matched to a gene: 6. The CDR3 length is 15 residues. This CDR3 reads CASSVGTSGVFEQYF. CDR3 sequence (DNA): TGTGCCAGCAGCGTGGGGACTAGCGGGGTTTTTGAGCAGTACTTC.

Here the CDR3 DNA reads TGTGCCAGCAGCCTGGACAGGGGGCCCGCAACTAATGAAAAACTGTTTTTT. Amino acid sequence: CASSLDRGPATNEKLFF. J is TRBJ1-4 and V is TRBV5-4; the match to TRBD1 covers 11 bases. Germline assignment: CDR1 SGHNT and CDR2 YYREEE (reference sequence). The CDR3 sequence is 17 residues long. V was clipped by 4 bases and J by 0 bases; unmatched bases: 5.

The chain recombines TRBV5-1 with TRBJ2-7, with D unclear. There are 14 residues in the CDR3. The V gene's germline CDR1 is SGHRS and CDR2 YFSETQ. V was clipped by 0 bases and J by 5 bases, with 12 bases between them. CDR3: CASSLEDAAHEQYF. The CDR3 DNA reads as TGCGCCAGCAGCTTGGAGGATGCGGCTCACGAGCAGTACTTC. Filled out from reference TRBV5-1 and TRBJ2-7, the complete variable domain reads KAGVTQTPRYLIKTRGQQVTLSCSPISGHRSVSWYQQTPGQGLQFLFEYFSETQRNKGNFPGRFSGRQFSNSRSEMNVSTLELGDSALYLCASSLEDAAHEQYFGPGTRLTVT.

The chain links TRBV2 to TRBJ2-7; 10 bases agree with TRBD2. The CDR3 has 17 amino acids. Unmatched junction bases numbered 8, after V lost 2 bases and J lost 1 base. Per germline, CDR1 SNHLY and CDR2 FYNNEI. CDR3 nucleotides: TGTGCCAGCAGTGAAAGCCCAGCGGGAGGGCCATCCTACGAGCAGTACTTC. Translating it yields CASSESPAGGPSYEQYF.

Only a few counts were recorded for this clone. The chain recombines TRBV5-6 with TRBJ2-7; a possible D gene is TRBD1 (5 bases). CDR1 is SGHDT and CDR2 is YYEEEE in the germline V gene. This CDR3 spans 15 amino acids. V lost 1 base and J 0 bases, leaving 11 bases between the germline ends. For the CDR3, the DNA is TGTGCCAGCAGCTTGAAACAGGCCCGCTCCTACGAGCAGTACTTC. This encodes CASSLKQARSYEQYF.

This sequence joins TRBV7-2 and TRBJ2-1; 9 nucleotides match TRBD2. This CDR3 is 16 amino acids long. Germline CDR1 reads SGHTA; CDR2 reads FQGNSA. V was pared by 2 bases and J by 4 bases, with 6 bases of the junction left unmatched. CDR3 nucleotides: TGTGCCAGCAGCTTAAGAAGCGGGGGGTCTTACAATGAGCAGTTCTTC. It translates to CASSLRSGGSYNEQFF.

The CDR3 reads CASSIGGSVETQYF. The DNA for the CDR3 is TGTGCCAGCAGCATAGGGGGTAGCGTGGAGACCCAGTACTTC. J is TRBJ2-5 and V is TRBV11-2; weak D call: TRBD1 (6 bases). The germline V and J ends were trimmed by 5 bases and 5 bases, with 15 bases remaining between them. Germline V CDR1 and CDR2: SGHAT, FQNNGV. The CDR3 covers 14 residues.

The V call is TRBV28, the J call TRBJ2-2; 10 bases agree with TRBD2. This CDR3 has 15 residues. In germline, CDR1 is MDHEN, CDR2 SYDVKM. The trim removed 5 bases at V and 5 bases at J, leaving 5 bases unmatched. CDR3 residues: CASSHASGSTGELFF. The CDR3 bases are TGTGCCAGCAGTCACGCTAGCGGGAGTACCGGGGAGCTGTTTTTT.

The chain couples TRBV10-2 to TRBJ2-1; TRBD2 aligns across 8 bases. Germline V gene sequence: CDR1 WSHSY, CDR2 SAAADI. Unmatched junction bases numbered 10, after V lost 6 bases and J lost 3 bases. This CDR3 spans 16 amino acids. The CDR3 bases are TGCGCCAGCAGGGCGGCAACTAGCGGATTCTACAATGAGCAGTTCTTC. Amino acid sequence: CASRAATSGFYNEQFF.

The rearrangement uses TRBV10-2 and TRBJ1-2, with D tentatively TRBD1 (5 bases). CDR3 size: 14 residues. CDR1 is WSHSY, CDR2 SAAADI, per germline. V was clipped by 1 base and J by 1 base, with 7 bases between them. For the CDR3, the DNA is TGCGCCAGCAGTGAGTACAGGAGTAACTATGGCTACACCTTC. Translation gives CASSEYRSNYGYTF.

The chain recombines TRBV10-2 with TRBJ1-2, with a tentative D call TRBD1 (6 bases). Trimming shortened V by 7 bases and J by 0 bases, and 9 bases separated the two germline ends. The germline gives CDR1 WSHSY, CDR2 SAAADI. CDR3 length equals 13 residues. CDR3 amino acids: CASMTGANYGYTF. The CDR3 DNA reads TGCGCCAGCATGACAGGAGCTAACTATGGCTACACCTTC.

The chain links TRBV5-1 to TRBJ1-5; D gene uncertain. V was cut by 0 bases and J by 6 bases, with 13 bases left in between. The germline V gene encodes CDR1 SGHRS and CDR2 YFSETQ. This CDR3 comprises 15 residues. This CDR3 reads CASSLEGNRGQPQHF. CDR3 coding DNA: TGCGCCAGCAGCTTGGAGGGTAATCGGGGTCAGCCCCAGCATTTT.

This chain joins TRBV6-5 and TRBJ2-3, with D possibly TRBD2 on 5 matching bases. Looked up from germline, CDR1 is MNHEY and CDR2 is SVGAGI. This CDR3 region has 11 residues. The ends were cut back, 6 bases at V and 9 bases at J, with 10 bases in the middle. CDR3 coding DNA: TGTGCCAGCAGCACGGGCGGGACGCAGTATTTT. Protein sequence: CASSTGGTQYF.

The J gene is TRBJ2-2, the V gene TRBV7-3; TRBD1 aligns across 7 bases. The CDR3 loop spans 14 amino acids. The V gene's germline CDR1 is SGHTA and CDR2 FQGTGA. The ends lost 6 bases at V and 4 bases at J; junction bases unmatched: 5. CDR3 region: CASRAAGGTGELFF. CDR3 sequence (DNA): TGTGCCAGCAGGGCCGCAGGGGGCACCGGGGAGCTGTTTTTT.

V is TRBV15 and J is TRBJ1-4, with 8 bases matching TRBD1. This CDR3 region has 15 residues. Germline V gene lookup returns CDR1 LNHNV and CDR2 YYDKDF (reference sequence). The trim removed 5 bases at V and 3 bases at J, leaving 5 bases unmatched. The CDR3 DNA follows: TGTGCCACCAGCCCCGGACAGGGCCCTAATGAAAAACTGTTTTTT. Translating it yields CATSPGQGPNEKLFF.

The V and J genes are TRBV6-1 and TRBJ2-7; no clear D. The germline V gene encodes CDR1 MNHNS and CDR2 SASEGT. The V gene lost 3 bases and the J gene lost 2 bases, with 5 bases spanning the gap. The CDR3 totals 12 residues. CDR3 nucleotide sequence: TGTGCCAGCAGTGAGGGCACCTACGAGCAGTACTTC. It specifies CASSEGTYEQYF.

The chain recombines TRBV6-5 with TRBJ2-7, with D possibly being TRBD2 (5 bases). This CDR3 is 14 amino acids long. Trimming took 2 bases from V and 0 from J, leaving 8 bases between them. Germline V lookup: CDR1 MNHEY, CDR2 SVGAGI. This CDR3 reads CASSYGEGSYEQYF. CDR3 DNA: TGTGCCAGCAGTTACGGTGAGGGCTCCTACGAGCAGTACTTC.

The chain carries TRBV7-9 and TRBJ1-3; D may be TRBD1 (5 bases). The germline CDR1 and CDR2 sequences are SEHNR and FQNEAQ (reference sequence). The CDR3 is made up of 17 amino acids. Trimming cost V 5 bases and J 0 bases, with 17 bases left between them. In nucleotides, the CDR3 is TGTGCCAGCAGCCTCTTGGGGCAGTCCAGCTCTGGAAACACCATATATTTT. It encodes CASSLLGQSSSGNTIYF.

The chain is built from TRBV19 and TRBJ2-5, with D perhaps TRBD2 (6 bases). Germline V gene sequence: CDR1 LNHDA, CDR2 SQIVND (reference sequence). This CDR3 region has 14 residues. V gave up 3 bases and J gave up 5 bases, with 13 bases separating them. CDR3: CASSIGGSEETQYF. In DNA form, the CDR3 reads TGTGCCAGTAGTATTGGGGGGTCGGAGGAGACCCAGTACTTC.

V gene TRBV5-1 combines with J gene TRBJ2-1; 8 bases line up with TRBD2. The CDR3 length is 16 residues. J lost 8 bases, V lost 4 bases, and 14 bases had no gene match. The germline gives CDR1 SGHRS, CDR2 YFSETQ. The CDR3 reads CASSLRPGTSGDEQFF. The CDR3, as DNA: TGCGCCAGCAGCCTACGACCCGGAACTAGCGGTGATGAGCAGTTCTTC.

The CDR3 loop reads CASSLRGRMMNTEAFF. The CDR3 DNA is TGTGCCAGCAGCCTCAGGGGGCGAATGATGAACACTGAAGCTTTCTTT. This chain links TRBV28 with TRBJ1-1; 8 nucleotides align to TRBD1. The CDR3 sequence is 16 residues long. Germline CDR1 and CDR2: MDHEN and SYDVKM. V shed 6 bases and J 0 bases; nucleotides not matched to a gene: 9.

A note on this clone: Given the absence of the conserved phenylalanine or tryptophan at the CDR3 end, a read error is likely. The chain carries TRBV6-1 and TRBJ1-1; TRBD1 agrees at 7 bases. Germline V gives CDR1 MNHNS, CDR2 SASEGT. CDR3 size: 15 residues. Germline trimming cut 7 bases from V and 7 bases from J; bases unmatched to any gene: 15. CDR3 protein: CASTINRGDRVEAFS. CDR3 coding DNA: TGTGCCAGCACCATAAACAGGGGAGATAGGGTTGAAGCTTTCTCT.

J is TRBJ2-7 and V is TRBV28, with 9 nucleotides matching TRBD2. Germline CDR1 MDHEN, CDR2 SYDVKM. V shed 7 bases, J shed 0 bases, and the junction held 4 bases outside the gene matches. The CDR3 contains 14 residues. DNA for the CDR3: TGTGCCAGCAACCCAGCGGGGGGCTCCTACGAGCAGTACTTC. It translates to CASNPAGGSYEQYF.